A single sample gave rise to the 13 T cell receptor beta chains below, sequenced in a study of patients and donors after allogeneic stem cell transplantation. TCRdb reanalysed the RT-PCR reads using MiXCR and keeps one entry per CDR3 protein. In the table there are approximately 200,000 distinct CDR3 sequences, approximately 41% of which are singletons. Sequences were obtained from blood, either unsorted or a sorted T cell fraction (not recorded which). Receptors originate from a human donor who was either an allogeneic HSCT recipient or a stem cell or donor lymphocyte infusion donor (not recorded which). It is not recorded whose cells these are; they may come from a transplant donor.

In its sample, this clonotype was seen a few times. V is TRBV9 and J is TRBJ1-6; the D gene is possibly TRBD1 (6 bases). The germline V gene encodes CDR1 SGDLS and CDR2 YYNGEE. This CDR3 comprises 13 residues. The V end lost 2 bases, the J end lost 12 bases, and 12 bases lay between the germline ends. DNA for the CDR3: TGTGCCAGCAGCGTCCGGACAGACGTACCCCTCCACTTT. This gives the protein CASSVRTDVPLHF.

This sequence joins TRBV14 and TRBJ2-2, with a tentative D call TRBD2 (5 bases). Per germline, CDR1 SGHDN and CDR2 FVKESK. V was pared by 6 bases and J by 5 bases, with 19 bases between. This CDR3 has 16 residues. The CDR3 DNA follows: TGTGCCAGCAGTCATCTCGTGACGGGAATAACCGGGGAGCTGTTTTTT. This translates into CASSHLVTGITGELFF.

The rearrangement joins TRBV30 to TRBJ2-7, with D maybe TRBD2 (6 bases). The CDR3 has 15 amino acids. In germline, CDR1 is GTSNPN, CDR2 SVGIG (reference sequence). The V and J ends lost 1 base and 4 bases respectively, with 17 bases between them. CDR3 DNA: TGTGCCTGGAGTGCGACCCGAGACGGAGGGTACGAGCAGTACTTC. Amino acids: CAWSATRDGGYEQYF. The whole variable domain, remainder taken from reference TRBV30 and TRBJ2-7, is SQTIHQWPATLVQPVGSPLSLECTVEGTSNPNLYWYRQAAGRGLQLLFYSVGIGQISSEVPQNLSASRPQDRQFILSSKKLLLSDSGFYLCAWSATRDGGYEQYFGPGTRLTVT.

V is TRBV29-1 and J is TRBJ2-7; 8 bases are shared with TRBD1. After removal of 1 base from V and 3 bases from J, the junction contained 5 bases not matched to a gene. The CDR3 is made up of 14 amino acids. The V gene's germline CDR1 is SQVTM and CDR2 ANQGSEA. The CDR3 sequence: CSVEGTGSSYEQYF. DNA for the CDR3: TGCAGCGTTGAAGGGACAGGGTCCAGCTACGAGCAGTACTTC.

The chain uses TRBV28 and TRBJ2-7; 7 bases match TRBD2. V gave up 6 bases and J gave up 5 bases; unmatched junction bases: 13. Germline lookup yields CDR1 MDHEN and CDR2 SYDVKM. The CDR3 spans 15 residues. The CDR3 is CASRRRPAGVHEQYF. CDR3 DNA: TGTGCCAGCAGACGCAGGCCGGCGGGAGTACACGAGCAGTACTTC.

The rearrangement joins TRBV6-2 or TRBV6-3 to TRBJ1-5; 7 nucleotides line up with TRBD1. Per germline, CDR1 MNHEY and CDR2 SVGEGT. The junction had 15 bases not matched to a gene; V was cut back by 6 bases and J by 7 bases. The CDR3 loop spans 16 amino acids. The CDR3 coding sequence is TGTGCCAGCAGGCGACCGACAGGGTCAGGCGGCCAGCCCCAGCATTTT. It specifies CASRRPTGSGGQPQHF.

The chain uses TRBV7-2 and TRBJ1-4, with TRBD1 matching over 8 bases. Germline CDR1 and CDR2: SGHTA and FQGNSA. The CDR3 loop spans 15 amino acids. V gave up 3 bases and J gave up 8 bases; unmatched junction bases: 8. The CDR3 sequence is CASSLQPRTGEKLFF. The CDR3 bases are TGTGCCAGCAGCTTGCAGCCGCGGACAGGGGAAAAACTGTTTTTT.

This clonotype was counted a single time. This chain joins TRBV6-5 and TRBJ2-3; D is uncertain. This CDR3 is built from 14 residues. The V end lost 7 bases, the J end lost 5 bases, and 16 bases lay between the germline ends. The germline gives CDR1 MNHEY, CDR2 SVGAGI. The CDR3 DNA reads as TGTGCCAGCACCCCTTTGAGCTCCGGAGATACGCAGTATTTT. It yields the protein CASTPLSSGDTQYF.

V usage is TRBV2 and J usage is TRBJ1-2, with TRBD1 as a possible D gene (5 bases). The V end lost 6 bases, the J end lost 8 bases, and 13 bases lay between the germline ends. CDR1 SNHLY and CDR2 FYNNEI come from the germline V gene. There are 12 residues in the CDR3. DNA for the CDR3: TGTGCCAGCAGGGACGGGGGGGTCGGCTACACCTTC. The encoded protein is CASRDGGVGYTF.

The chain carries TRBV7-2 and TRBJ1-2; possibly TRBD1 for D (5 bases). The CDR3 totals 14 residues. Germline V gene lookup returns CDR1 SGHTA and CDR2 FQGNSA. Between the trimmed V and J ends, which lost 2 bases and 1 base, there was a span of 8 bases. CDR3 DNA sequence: TGTGCCAGCAGCTTAACAGGAGATAACTATGGCTACACCTTC. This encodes CASSLTGDNYGYTF. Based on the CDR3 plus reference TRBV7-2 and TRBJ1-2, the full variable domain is GAGVSQSPSNKVTEKGKDVELRCDPISGHTALYWYRQSLGQGLEFLIYFQGNSAPDKSGLPSDRFSAERTGGSVSTLTIQRTQQEDSAVYLCASSLTGDNYGYTFGSGTRLTVV.

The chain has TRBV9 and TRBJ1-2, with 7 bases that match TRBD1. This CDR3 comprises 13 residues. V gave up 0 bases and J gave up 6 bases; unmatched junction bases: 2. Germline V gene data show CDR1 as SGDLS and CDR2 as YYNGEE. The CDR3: CASSVVTGNGYTF. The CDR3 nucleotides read TGTGCCAGCAGCGTAGTGACAGGGAATGGCTACACCTTC.

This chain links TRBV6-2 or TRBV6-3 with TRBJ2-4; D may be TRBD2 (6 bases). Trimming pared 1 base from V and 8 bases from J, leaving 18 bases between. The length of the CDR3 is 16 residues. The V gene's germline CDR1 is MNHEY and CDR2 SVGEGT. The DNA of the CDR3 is TGTGCCAGCAGTTACTTTATTGGTCCTAGCGCGGACATTCAGTACTTC. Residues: CASSYFIGPSADIQYF.

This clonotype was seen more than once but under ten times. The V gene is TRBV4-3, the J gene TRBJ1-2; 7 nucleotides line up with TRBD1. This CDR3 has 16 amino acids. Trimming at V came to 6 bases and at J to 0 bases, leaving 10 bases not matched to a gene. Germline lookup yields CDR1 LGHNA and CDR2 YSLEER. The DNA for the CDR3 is TGCGCCAGCAGGGGCCCCAGGACAGGAGCTAACTATGGCTACACCTTC. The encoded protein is CASRGPRTGANYGYTF.